The next 27 T cell receptor beta chains were all read from a single sample in a study of OX40 agonist ivuxolimab in advanced cancers. Receptor amplification or capture employed the immunoSEQ multiplex PCR assay. TCRdb limited this immuneACCESS table to in-frame rearrangements with V and J called. A share of clones is missing; checked studies link under half to unresolved V genes, and the rest is unexplained. The sample data list approximately 110,000 clones, and roughly 90% of these were observed just once. Approximately 0.81% of the sample is taken by the ten largest. The sequences come from CD4+ or CD8+ T cells sorted from blood, collected in a trial of the OX40 agonist ivuxolimab. Every receptor here comes from an adult with an advanced solid tumor such as melanoma, head and neck, liver or kidney cancer.

The rearrangement uses TRBV5-1 and TRBJ2-5; D gene ambiguous. The V and J ends lost 4 bases and 1 base respectively, with 17 bases between them. CDR3 length: 16 residues. CDR1 SGHRS and CDR2 YFSETQ come from the germline V gene. The CDR3 DNA reads as TGCGCCAGCAGCAGGTCGACCAGGACCATCCAAGAGACCCAGTACTTC. Translated: CASSRSTRTIQETQYF.

V is TRBV7-8 and J is TRBJ2-5; the D is unclear. The DNA end is more similar to TRBJ2-7, so the J call may be wrong. The CDR3 spans 14 residues. Germline V gene lookup returns CDR1 SGHVS and CDR2 FQNEAQ. The CDR3 is CASSLGANSYEQYF. DNA for the CDR3: TGTGCCAGCAGCTTAGGAGCGAACTCCTACGAGCAGTACTTC.

This chain links TRBV7-2 with TRBJ1-5; D is perhaps TRBD1 (5 bases). This CDR3 is 15 amino acids long. In germline, CDR1 is SGHTA, CDR2 FQGNSA. The V and J ends lost 5 bases and 1 base respectively, with 12 bases between them. DNA of the CDR3: TGTGCCAGCAGCCCCGGGGCGGTGAGCAATCAGCCCCAGCATTTT. Amino acid sequence: CASSPGAVSNQPQHF. Together with reference TRBV7-2 and TRBJ1-5, the CDR3 gives the full variable domain: GAGVSQSPSNKVTEKGKDVELRCDPISGHTALYWYRQSLGQGLEFLIYFQGNSAPDKSGLPSDRFSAERTGGSVSTLTIQRTQQEDSAVYLCASSPGAVSNQPQHFGDGTRLSIL.

This chain links TRBV7-3 with TRBJ1-2, with 7 bases identical to TRBD1. V gave up 3 bases and J gave up 8 bases; unmatched junction bases: 6. The germline V gene has CDR1 SGHTA and CDR2 FQGTGA. This CDR3 comprises 13 residues. The DNA of the CDR3 is TGTGCCAGCAGCTTCCAGGGGGGGAACGGCTACACCTTC. It specifies CASSFQGGNGYTF.

This chain connects TRBV5-8 to TRBJ2-5; D might be TRBD2 (6 bases). Germline V gene lookup returns CDR1 SGHTS and CDR2 YDEGEE. Trimming took 0 bases from V and 2 from J, leaving 11 bases between them. This CDR3 has 15 amino acids. The CDR3 DNA reads TGTGCCAGCAGCTTGGGAGGAGGGCTACAAGAGACCCAGTACTTC. Its translation is CASSLGGGLQETQYF.

The chain combines TRBV4-2 with TRBJ2-7; 11 positions match TRBD2. V trimming: 0 bases; J trimming: 0 bases; junction bases outside the gene matches: 7. CDR3 length: 18 residues. CDR1 and CDR2 from the germline V gene are LGHNA and YNFKEQ. The CDR3, as DNA: TGTGCCAGCAGCCAAGATACATTTACTAGCGGGAGCTCCTACGAGCAGTACTTC. Its protein product is CASSQDTFTSGSSYEQYF.

The V call is TRBV9, the J call TRBJ2-5, with D maybe TRBD1 (5 bases). Near its end, the DNA agrees better with TRBJ2-7, so the J call may be wrong. The CDR3 is 15 amino acids. Germline loops: CDR1 SGDLS, CDR2 YYNGEE. Written as DNA, the CDR3 is TGTGCCAGCAGCGTAGGACAGAGCTTCTCCTACGAGCAGTACTTC. Translated: CASSVGQSFSYEQYF.

The rearrangement uses TRBV10-3 and TRBJ1-1, with D uncertain. The CDR3 is made up of 14 amino acids. Deletions cut 0 bases from V and 7 bases from J, with 12 bases between. From germline, CDR1 is ENHRY and CDR2 SYGVKD. The CDR3 here is CAISESSVGVEAFF. In DNA form, the CDR3 reads TGTGCCATCAGTGAGTCTTCGGTGGGAGTTGAAGCTTTCTTT.

This clone occurred once. CDR3 DNA: TGTGCCAGCAGCTTAAATCCAGCGGGGAACCAAGAGACCCAGTACTTC. The encoded protein is CASSLNPAGNQETQYF. This chain links TRBV7-3 with TRBJ2-5, with 7 bases aligning to TRBD2. The ends lost 1 base at V and 0 bases at J; junction bases unmatched: 5. Germline CDR1 reads SGHTA; CDR2 reads FQGTGA. There are 16 residues in the CDR3.

The chain uses TRBV5-1 and TRBJ1-3; maybe TRBD1 (5 bases). This CDR3 has 16 residues. In germline, CDR1 is SGHRS, CDR2 YFSETQ. V lost 3 bases and J lost 0, with 13 bases in between. This CDR3 reads CASSSGTGYSGNTIYF. CDR3 in DNA: TGCGCCAGCAGCTCTGGGACGGGTTACTCTGGAAACACCATATATTTT.

CDR3 in DNA: TGTGCCAGCAGCTCGGCCGGGGTAGCGGGAGGCGACGAGCAGTACTTC. It specifies CASSSAGVAGGDEQYF. This chain links TRBV28 with TRBJ2-7; 10 bases agree with TRBD2. CDR1 MDHEN and CDR2 SYDVKM come from the germline V gene. CDR3 length: 16 amino acids. V was pared by 6 bases and J by 5 bases, with 13 bases of the junction left unmatched.

This clone was recorded a few times. This chain uses TRBV27 with TRBJ1-2; no clear D. Looked up from germline, CDR1 is MNHEY and CDR2 is SMNVEV (reference sequence). This CDR3 has 11 amino acids. The V end was cut by 4 bases, the J end by 7 bases, with 7 bases between. The CDR3 loop reads CASSSQGGYTF. The CDR3 region has the DNA TGTGCCAGCAGTTCCCAAGGTGGCTACACCTTC.

The chain combines TRBV4-1 with TRBJ1-3, with no clear D. V lost 6 bases and J lost 0, with 12 bases in between. Germline values: CDR1 MGHRA, CDR2 YSYEKL. The CDR3 spans 15 residues. For the CDR3, the DNA is TGCGCCAGCAGTCACACACCCGGCTCTGGAAACACCATATATTTT. Amino acid sequence: CASSHTPGSGNTIYF.

Only one count was recorded for this clone. The rearrangement joins TRBV18 to TRBJ2-7, with a weak D call TRBD1 (5 bases). The CDR3 contains 13 residues. Deletions cut 2 bases from V and 6 bases from J, with 11 bases between. Germline values: CDR1 KGHSH, CDR2 LQKENI. CDR3 protein: CASSPIRVGEQYF. CDR3 coding DNA: TGTGCCAGCTCACCAATCAGGGTAGGCGAGCAGTACTTC.

This chain joins TRBV28 and TRBJ2-7; perhaps TRBD2 as D (6 bases). Looked up from germline, CDR1 is MDHEN and CDR2 is SYDVKM. This CDR3 contains 14 residues. Trimming removed 8 bases from V and 3 bases from J, with 17 bases in between. CDR3 sequence reads: CASGTAGSVYEQYF. The CDR3 region has the DNA TGTGCCAGCGGGACCGCGGGGAGCGTCTACGAGCAGTACTTC. The entire variable domain, with the rest obtained from reference TRBV28 and TRBJ2-7, is as follows: DVKVTQSSRYLVKRTGEKVFLECVQDMDHENMFWYRQDPGLGLRLIYFSYDVKMKEKGDIPEGYSVSREKKERFSLILESASTNQTSMYLCASGTAGSVYEQYFGPGTRLTVT.

This clone has just a few counts. The chain recombines TRBV27 with TRBJ2-7; D gene unclear. Between the trimmed V and J ends, which lost 6 bases and 4 bases, there was a span of 7 bases. CDR3 length equals 11 residues. The germline V gene encodes CDR1 MNHEY and CDR2 SMNVEV (reference sequence). The CDR3 loop is CASRAAYEQYF. The CDR3, as DNA: TGTGCCAGCAGGGCAGCTTACGAGCAGTACTTC.

This chain connects TRBV27 to TRBJ1-5; D is unresolved. V lost 2 bases to trimming and J lost 2 bases, with 10 bases between them. The CDR3 contains 15 residues. Germline CDR1 is MNHEY and CDR2 is SMNVEV (reference sequence). This chain's CDR3 is CASSLGSAGNQPQHF. As DNA, the CDR3 is TGTGCCAGCAGTTTAGGGTCGGCTGGCAATCAGCCCCAGCATTTT.

J is TRBJ2-2 and V is TRBV30; D not certain. V was cut by 5 bases and J by 4 bases, with 8 bases left in between. CDR1 GTSNPN and CDR2 SVGIG come from the germline V gene (reference sequence). This CDR3 is built from 12 residues. Here the CDR3 DNA reads TGTGCCTGGCGCCGTAGCACCGGGGAGCTGTTTTTT. Translated: CAWRRSTGELFF.

This clone was seen a single time. The J gene is TRBJ2-7, the V gene TRBV27, with 8 bases identical to TRBD2. Germline V gene sequence: CDR1 MNHEY, CDR2 SMNVEV (reference sequence). The CDR3 spans 16 residues. V gave up 5 bases and J gave up 2 bases; unmatched junction bases: 11. CDR3 amino acids: CASSLRGGLLTYEQYF. CDR3 coding DNA: TGTGCCAGCAGTCTCCGGGGGGGGCTTCTCACCTACGAGCAGTACTTC.

This sequence joins TRBV28 and TRBJ1-5; 9 positions match TRBD1. Germline V gene sequence: CDR1 MDHEN, CDR2 SYDVKM. V dropped 4 bases and J dropped 7; count of bases not matched to a gene: 5. The CDR3 is 14 amino acids. This CDR3 is CASSWGDRVQPQHF. DNA for the CDR3: TGTGCCAGCAGTTGGGGGGACAGGGTACAGCCCCAGCATTTT.

The rearrangement joins TRBV6-6 to TRBJ1-6; no definite D call. V was cut by 5 bases and J by 6 bases, with 2 bases left in between. Germline loops: CDR1 MNHNY, CDR2 SVGAGI (reference sequence). The CDR3 extends over 11 amino acids. The CDR3 protein is CASSSNSPLHF. The CDR3 bases are TGTGCCAGCAGTAGTAATTCACCCCTCCACTTT.

The V and J genes are TRBV7-3 and TRBJ1-1; unclear D gene. Per the germline V gene, CDR1 is SGHTA and CDR2 is FQGTGA. The CDR3 spans 15 residues. V dropped 2 bases and J dropped 1 base, with 11 bases sitting between them. Here the CDR3 DNA reads TGTGCCAGCAGCTTAGATAGGTCGGCGAACACTGAAGCTTTCTTT. Its protein is CASSLDRSANTEAFF.

With regard to this clone: The junction differs from germline at one of its ends, possibly a read error. This chain uses TRBV7-7 with TRBJ1-1, with a possible D match to TRBD1 (5 bases). CDR3 length: 11 amino acids. In germline, CDR1 is SSHAT, CDR2 FNYEAQ (reference sequence). The CDR3 DNA sequence: TGTGCTAGCAGCCCGACAGCTGAAGCTTTCTTT. Its protein product is CASSPTAEAFF.

The chain couples TRBV5-1 to TRBJ2-5; D may be TRBD2 (6 bases). The V end lost 0 bases, the J end lost 2 bases, and 14 bases lay between the germline ends. Germline V gene lookup returns CDR1 SGHRS and CDR2 YFSETQ. The CDR3 length is 16 residues. CDR3 protein: CASSLVLAGSQETQYF. The DNA for the CDR3 is TGCGCCAGCAGCTTGGTTCTGGCGGGAAGTCAAGAGACCCAGTACTTC. The whole variable domain, filled in from reference TRBV5-1 and TRBJ2-5, reads KAGVTQTPRYLIKTRGQQVTLSCSPISGHRSVSWYQQTPGQGLQFLFEYFSETQRNKGNFPGRFSGRQFSNSRSEMNVSTLELGDSALYLCASSLVLAGSQETQYFGPGTRLLVL.

V gene TRBV10-3 combines with J gene TRBJ1-1; weak D call: TRBD1 (5 bases). V lost 0 bases to trimming and J lost 6 bases, with 11 bases between them. CDR3 length equals 14 residues. Per the germline V gene, CDR1 is ENHRY and CDR2 is SYGVKD. DNA of the CDR3: TGTGCCATCAGTGAGTCTTCAGGGTACTCTGAAGCTTTCTTT. Its protein product is CAISESSGYSEAFF.

The rearrangement uses TRBV10-3 and TRBJ1-4; D unclear. The CDR3 covers 15 residues. Germline V lookup: CDR1 ENHRY, CDR2 SYGVKD. V gave up 5 bases and J gave up 0 bases, with 10 bases separating them. The CDR3 region is CAISYGAATNEKLFF. The CDR3 nucleotides read TGTGCCATCAGTTACGGAGCTGCAACTAATGAAAAACTGTTTTTT.

This clone was counted once. The CDR3: CASSLGTFGNQPQHF. The CDR3 nucleotides read TGTGCCAGCAGCTTGGGTACCTTCGGCAATCAGCCCCAGCATTTT. V usage is TRBV5-6 and J usage is TRBJ1-5; D is uncertain. This CDR3 comprises 15 residues. Trimming removed 0 bases at V and 2 bases at J, with 9 bases between. Germline assignment: CDR1 SGHDT and CDR2 YYEEEE.